These 23 T cell receptor beta chains were all obtained from the same sample, sequenced in a study of cytomegalovirus exposure and HLA in healthy donors. The PCR used 60 Vbeta and 13 Jbeta primers. Repertoires were generated with immunoSEQ multiplex PCR, while TCRdb's copy carries only in-frame clones and drops some. The sample includes 150,000 to 200,000 clones, around 76% seen only once; the top ten take over 0.95%. The sample comprised PBMCs. Receptors originate from a woman aged 40 to 50 in good health and CMV-seronegative.

The CDR3 loop reads CASSERIAGVIHEQYF. The CDR3 DNA reads TGTGCCAGCAGTGAAAGAATAGCGGGAGTTATCCACGAGCAGTACTTC. This rearrangement joins TRBV2 to TRBJ2-7; 9 bases map to TRBD2. The V gene end was trimmed by 2 bases and the J gene end by 5 bases; junction bases not matched to a gene: 10. The CDR3 is 16 amino acids. CDR1 and CDR2 from the germline V gene are SNHLY and FYNNEI.

J is TRBJ2-7 and V is TRBV5-7, with D hard to call. TRBV5-7 has ORF status, its function being uncertain. The CDR3 is made up of 19 amino acids. V was cut by 2 bases and J by 1 base, with 25 bases left in between. The CDR3 DNA reads TGTGCCAGCAGCTTATGGTGGAACAGCCATCCTCTTAAATCCTACGAGCAGTACTTC. Translated, it gives CASSLWWNSHPLKSYEQYF.

The chain combines TRBV19 with TRBJ2-6; D is ambiguous. This CDR3 comprises 12 residues. Germline V gives CDR1 LNHDA, CDR2 SQIVND (reference sequence). The germline V and J ends were trimmed by 5 bases and 3 bases, with 2 bases remaining between them. In DNA form, the CDR3 reads TGTGCCAGTAGTCTTGGGGCCAACGTCCTGACTTTC. This sequence encodes CASSLGANVLTF.

The chain is built from TRBV7-9 and TRBJ2-5; 7 bases match TRBD2. The CDR3 contains 16 residues. The J segment lost 3 bases and the V segment lost 5 bases, leaving 12 bases of the junction unmatched. The V gene's germline CDR1 is SEHNR and CDR2 FQNEAQ (reference sequence). CDR3 sequence (DNA): TGTGCCAGCAGCCGTTCTAGTAATGGGGGGGAAGAGACCCAGTACTTC. This gives the protein CASSRSSNGGEETQYF.

V gene TRBV30 combines with J gene TRBJ2-3; the match to TRBD2 covers 13 bases. Unmatched junction bases numbered 5, after V lost 4 bases and J lost 4 bases. Per germline, CDR1 GTSNPN and CDR2 SVGIG (reference sequence). The CDR3 is made up of 15 amino acids. CDR3 in DNA: TGTGCCTGGAATCCTGGACTAGCGGGGGCAGATACGCAGTATTTT. Its translation is CAWNPGLAGADTQYF.

This clone was observed a handful of times. The chain couples TRBV19 to TRBJ2-2; D gene unclear. Germline values: CDR1 LNHDA, CDR2 SQIVND (reference sequence). Deletions cut 3 bases from V and 5 bases from J, with 10 bases between. The CDR3 is 14 residues long. CDR3 region: CASSISVATGELFF. Here the CDR3 DNA reads TGTGCCAGTAGTATTTCAGTAGCAACCGGGGAGCTGTTTTTT.

CDR3: CASSPQPSGNPYF. The DNA of the CDR3 is TGTGCCAGCAGTCCACAACCTTCAGGGAATCCGTACTTC. V is TRBV27 and J is TRBJ2-7, with D possibly matching TRBD1 (5 bases). The CDR3 runs 13 residues. Trimming stripped 5 bases from V and 12 bases from J, with 20 bases between. Germline assignment: CDR1 MNHEY and CDR2 SMNVEV (reference sequence).

This chain joins TRBV28 and TRBJ1-5; D gene ambiguous. Per the germline V gene, CDR1 is MDHEN and CDR2 is SYDVKM. V gave up 3 bases and J gave up 5 bases, with 5 bases separating them. The CDR3 spans 12 residues. CDR3 DNA sequence: TGTGCCAGCAGTTTTGCGGATCAGCCCCAGCATTTT. This gives the protein CASSFADQPQHF.

This clone turned up a few times. The J gene is TRBJ1-5, the V gene TRBV5-6; 7 nucleotides match TRBD1. The CDR3 is 14 amino acids. Germline V gene data show CDR1 as SGHDT and CDR2 as YYEEEE. With V trimmed by 0 bases and J by 11 bases, 8 bases remained unmatched. CDR3: CASSLGAVGQTQHF. CDR3 DNA sequence: TGTGCCAGCAGCTTGGGTGCCGTGGGACAGACCCAGCATTTT.

The J gene is TRBJ2-1, the V gene TRBV19; 12 bases agree with TRBD2. The CDR3 runs 16 residues. V trimming: 6 bases; J trimming: 6 bases; junction bases outside the gene matches: 9. Germline V gene sequence: CDR1 LNHDA, CDR2 SQIVND (reference sequence). For the CDR3, the DNA is TGTGCCAGTAGCTATTCTAGCGGGAGGGCCCTCAATGAGCAGTTCTTC. This codes for CASSYSSGRALNEQFF.

The chain recombines TRBV18 with TRBJ1-3, with D possibly being TRBD1 (6 bases). V dropped 4 bases and J dropped 0 bases, with 13 bases sitting between them. The germline V gene has CDR1 KGHSH and CDR2 LQKENI. This CDR3 has 16 amino acids. The CDR3 region has the DNA TGTGCCAGCTCACGCAATGACAGGAGCTCTGGAAACACCATATATTTT. It specifies CASSRNDRSSGNTIYF.

This clone came up a few times. The junction differs from germline at one of its ends, possibly a read error. J is TRBJ2-1 and V is TRBV7-9; 11 bases map to TRBD2. The CDR3 has 15 residues. CDR1 and CDR2 (germline): SEHNR, FQNEAQ (reference sequence). DNA of the CDR3: TGTGCCAGCAGCCTAGCGGGAGGAGGGAAAAATGAGCAGTTCTTC. It yields the protein CASSLAGGGKNEQFF.

The rearrangement uses TRBV7-9 and TRBJ2-5, with 10 bases aligning to TRBD1. This CDR3 comprises 16 residues. The germline CDR1 and CDR2 sequences are SEHNR and FQNEAQ (reference sequence). Germline trimming cut 2 bases from V and 4 bases from J; bases unmatched to any gene: 7. The CDR3 spells CASSLTRQGAGETQYF. CDR3 DNA: TGTGCCAGCAGCTTAACAAGACAGGGGGCCGGAGAGACCCAGTACTTC.

The chain recombines TRBV9 with TRBJ1-5; tentatively, D is TRBD1 (6 bases). The CDR3 has 16 amino acids. V was trimmed by 3 bases and J by 6 bases, leaving 19 bases between them. CDR1 is SGDLS, CDR2 YYNGEE, per germline. The CDR3 DNA is TGTGCCAGCAGCGATGGGCAGGGGAGCGAAGGTCAGCCCCAGCATTTT. Its protein product is CASSDGQGSEGQPQHF.

This sequence joins TRBV9 and TRBJ2-1; TRBD2 agrees at 10 bases. With V trimmed by 3 bases and J by 7 bases, 10 bases remained unmatched. CDR1 and CDR2 (germline): SGDLS, YYNGEE. The CDR3 is made up of 16 amino acids. The CDR3 reads CASSETIAGGRNEQFF. As DNA, the CDR3 is TGTGCCAGCAGCGAGACTATAGCGGGAGGAAGGAATGAGCAGTTCTTC.

The chain has TRBV2 and TRBJ2-7, with a weak D call TRBD2 (6 bases). Trimming pared 3 bases from V and 2 bases from J, leaving 17 bases between. Germline-derived CDR1 and CDR2 are SNHLY and FYNNEI. The CDR3 has 16 residues. The CDR3 is CASSDDSGTLTYEQYF. The CDR3 nucleotides are TGTGCCAGCAGTGATGACTCCGGGACTCTTACCTACGAGCAGTACTTC.

This sequence joins TRBV12-5 and TRBJ2-7; 8 nucleotides align to TRBD1. Germline trimming cut 6 bases from V and 2 bases from J; bases unmatched to any gene: 9. Germline V lookup: CDR1 LGHNT, CDR2 FRNRAP. There are 15 residues in the CDR3. CDR3: CASGDDRGLTYEQYF. As DNA, the CDR3 is TGTGCTAGTGGGGACGACAGGGGACTGACCTACGAGCAGTACTTC.

As concerns this clone: Other nucleotide sequences from this sample produce the same CDR3. V and J are TRBV5-5 and TRBJ2-7; no clear D. V was cut by 2 bases and J by 6 bases, with 9 bases left in between. Germline values: CDR1 SGHKS, CDR2 YYEKEE (reference sequence). The CDR3 length is 12 residues. The CDR3 DNA reads as TGTGCCAGCAGCTTAACGGAGAGCGAGCAGTACTTC. Its protein is CASSLTESEQYF.

The chain links TRBV19 to TRBJ2-2; 7 bases fit TRBD1. Germline CDR1 reads LNHDA; CDR2 reads SQIVND (reference sequence). Germline trimming cut 4 bases from V and 6 bases from J; bases unmatched to any gene: 2. This CDR3 is 13 amino acids long. CDR3: CASSTRGPGELFF. DNA for the CDR3: TGTGCCAGTAGTACAAGGGGGCCCGGGGAGCTGTTTTTT.

This chain connects TRBV27 to TRBJ2-3, with a possible D match to TRBD2 (5 bases). This CDR3 contains 16 residues. The germline CDR1 and CDR2 sequences are MNHEY and SMNVEV (reference sequence). Trimming stripped 5 bases from V and 2 bases from J, with 17 bases between. CDR3 bases: TGTGCCAGCAGTCGACTATCAGTGACTTTCACAGATACGCAGTATTTT. It encodes CASSRLSVTFTDTQYF.

CDR3 bases: TGCGCCAGCAGCTTGATGGGAGGGCTCGGGGATACGCAGTATTTT. Its translation: CASSLMGGLGDTQYF. V usage is TRBV5-1 and J usage is TRBJ2-3; 7 positions match TRBD2. The CDR3 runs 15 residues. The germline gives CDR1 SGHRS, CDR2 YFSETQ. V dropped 1 base and J dropped 6; count of bases not matched to a gene: 8. The whole variable domain, remainder taken from reference TRBV5-1 and TRBJ2-3, is KAGVTQTPRYLIKTRGQQVTLSCSPISGHRSVSWYQQTPGQGLQFLFEYFSETQRNKGNFPGRFSGRQFSNSRSEMNVSTLELGDSALYLCASSLMGGLGDTQYFGPGTRLTVL.

V and J are TRBV7-3 and TRBJ1-2; TRBD1 is a possible D gene (6 bases). The germline V gene has CDR1 SGHTA and CDR2 FQGTGA. This CDR3 has 17 amino acids. Trimming removed 2 bases at V and 4 bases at J, with 20 bases between. Here the CDR3 DNA reads TGTGCCAGCAGCTTATTCTCTTCTAGGACAGAGCGCTATGGCTACACCTTC. Translating gives CASSLFSSRTERYGYTF.

V and J are TRBV27 and TRBJ2-5, with 7 positions matching TRBD2. The germline V gene encodes CDR1 MNHEY and CDR2 SMNVEV (reference sequence). V gave up 4 bases and J gave up 2 bases; unmatched junction bases: 7. The CDR3 extends over 15 amino acids. This CDR3 is CASSSGSGAQETQYF. In nucleotides, the CDR3 is TGTGCCAGCAGTTCGGGGAGCGGGGCGCAAGAGACCCAGTACTTC.